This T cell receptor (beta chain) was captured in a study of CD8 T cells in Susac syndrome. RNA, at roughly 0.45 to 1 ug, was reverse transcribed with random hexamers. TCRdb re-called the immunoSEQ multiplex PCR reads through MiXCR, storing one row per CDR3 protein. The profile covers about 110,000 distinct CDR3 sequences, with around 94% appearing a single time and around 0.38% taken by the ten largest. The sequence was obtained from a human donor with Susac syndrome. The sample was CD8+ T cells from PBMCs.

CDR3 sequence: CASSPGERGQETQYF. The CDR3 coding sequence is TGCGCCAGCAGCCCTGGTGAGCGGGGCCAAGAGACCCAGTACTTC. This rearrangement joins TRBV4-1 to TRBJ2-5; the match to TRBD2 covers 7 bases. Trimming cost V 4 bases and J 1 base; bases outside gene matches: 6. Germline-derived CDR1 and CDR2 are MGHRA and YSYEKL. The CDR3 contains 15 residues.